The 23 T cell receptor beta chains presented below share a single source sample, sequenced in a study of shared clonotypes between healthy human individuals. Only in-frame clones appear in the TCRdb table, and some are missing; sequencing was by immunoSEQ multiplex PCR. The sample carries millions of clones, approximately 95% recorded once. Naive CD8 cells, CD45RO-negative and positively selected for CCR7, excluded terminally differentiated effector memory CD45RA+ cells. The sample comprised naive CD8+ T cells sorted from blood. The source of these receptors is a man younger than 35 in good health.

The gene calls are TRBV7-8 and TRBJ2-7; no firm D call. This CDR3 has 14 residues. Germline V gives CDR1 SGHVS, CDR2 FQNEAQ. V gave up 2 bases and J gave up 1 base, with 9 bases separating them. CDR3 in amino acids: CASSLIGQSYEQYF. As DNA, the CDR3 is TGTGCCAGCAGCTTAATCGGTCAGTCCTACGAGCAGTACTTC.

On this clone: The sample holds other DNA sequences that translate to the same CDR3. The chain employs TRBV30 and TRBJ2-7; a weak D match, TRBD1 (6 bases). The CDR3 covers 13 residues. The V and J ends lost 1 base and 3 bases respectively, with 10 bases between them. CDR1 GTSNPN and CDR2 SVGIG come from the germline V gene (reference sequence). In nucleotides, the CDR3 is TGTGCCTGGAGTGCGGGGACACTCTACGAGCAGTACTTC. Protein product: CAWSAGTLYEQYF.

The table lists this clone with a count of one. The V gene is TRBV12-5, the J gene TRBJ2-7; the D is unclear. Deletions cut 4 bases from V and 3 bases from J, with 10 bases between. In germline, CDR1 is LGHNT, CDR2 FRNRAP. The CDR3 is 13 amino acids. The CDR3 region is CASGSSVGYEQYF. Here the CDR3 DNA reads TGTGCTAGTGGTTCGTCGGTCGGCTACGAGCAGTACTTC.

The gene calls are TRBV27 and TRBJ2-2; D call uncertain. This CDR3 contains 15 residues. CDR1 is MNHEY, CDR2 SMNVEV, per germline (reference sequence). Trimming removed 3 bases from V and 3 bases from J, with 11 bases in between. The CDR3 sequence: CASSLFIQYTGELFF. The CDR3 DNA is TGTGCCAGCAGTTTGTTCATCCAATACACCGGGGAGCTGTTTTTT.

The chain has TRBV28 and TRBJ2-5; 11 bases fit TRBD2. This CDR3 region has 15 residues. The germline gives CDR1 MDHEN, CDR2 SYDVKM. The V gene end was trimmed by 2 bases and the J gene end by 3 bases; junction bases not matched to a gene: 2. The CDR3 spells CASSLPGLAEETQYF. The CDR3 bases are TGTGCCAGCAGTTTACCGGGACTAGCGGAAGAGACCCAGTACTTC. The variable domain in full, with the rest retrieved from reference TRBV28 and TRBJ2-5, is DVKVTQSSRYLVKRTGEKVFLECVQDMDHENMFWYRQDPGLGLRLIYFSYDVKMKEKGDIPEGYSVSREKKERFSLILESASTNQTSMYLCASSLPGLAEETQYFGPGTRLLVL.

The V gene is TRBV11-2, the J gene TRBJ2-1; 7 bases line up with TRBD1. With 3 bases clipped from V and 0 bases from J, the junction kept 5 bases outside the gene matches. Germline V gene lookup returns CDR1 SGHAT and CDR2 FQNNGV. The CDR3 loop spans 16 amino acids. The CDR3 protein is CASSFRTGNSYNEQFF. CDR3 nucleotide sequence: TGTGCCAGCAGCTTTAGGACAGGCAACTCCTACAATGAGCAGTTCTTC.

The chain employs TRBV4-1 and TRBJ2-2; D is unclear. V was cut by 1 base and J by 0 bases, with 9 bases left in between. Germline values: CDR1 MGHRA, CDR2 YSYEKL. CDR3 length: 16 residues. The CDR3 loop reads CASSQADGANTGELFF. The CDR3 bases are TGCGCCAGCAGCCAAGCCGACGGCGCGAACACCGGGGAGCTGTTTTTT.

This chain connects TRBV28 to TRBJ2-7, with 7 positions matching TRBD1. This CDR3 has 12 amino acids. The V and J ends lost 6 bases and 6 bases, in that order; junction bases with no gene match: 5. Germline V gives CDR1 MDHEN, CDR2 SYDVKM. CDR3 in DNA: TGTGCCAGCAGCTCGACAGGGTTCGAGCAGTACTTC. Translating gives CASSSTGFEQYF.

The gene calls are TRBV4-3 and TRBJ2-7; 10 bases match TRBD2. Germline V gene sequence: CDR1 LGHNA, CDR2 YSLEER. CDR3 size: 17 residues. Trimming removed 0 bases from V and 1 base from J; junction bases left unmatched: 6. DNA for the CDR3: TGCGCCAGCAGCCAAGATTTAGCGGGAGGAGAGTCCTACGAGCAGTACTTC. Translated: CASSQDLAGGESYEQYF.

The rearrangement uses TRBV5-1 and TRBJ2-3; a possible D gene is TRBD1 (6 bases). CDR1 and CDR2 (germline): SGHRS, YFSETQ. V was trimmed by 4 bases and J by 3 bases, leaving 15 bases between them. This CDR3 contains 15 residues. CDR3 amino acids: CASSTVQGGTDTQYF. In nucleotides, the CDR3 is TGCGCCAGCAGCACAGTACAGGGCGGTACAGATACGCAGTATTTT.

This sequence joins TRBV27 and TRBJ1-2; tentatively, D is TRBD1 (5 bases). CDR3 length equals 14 residues. Germline CDR1 reads MNHEY; CDR2 reads SMNVEV (reference sequence). Trimming removed 6 bases from V and 5 bases from J, with 16 bases in between. The CDR3 here is CASSFTGGVYGYTF. The DNA for the CDR3 is TGTGCCAGCAGCTTTACGGGGGGAGTATATGGCTACACCTTC.

V gene TRBV13 combines with J gene TRBJ2-7; 9 nucleotides match TRBD2. The CDR3 contains 15 residues. Germline CDR1 PRHDT, CDR2 FYEKMQ (reference sequence). J lost 3 bases, V lost 0 bases, and 3 bases had no gene match. DNA of the CDR3: TGTGCCAGCAGCTTAGGGGCGGGAGGGGTCTACGAGCAGTACTTC. Its protein product is CASSLGAGGVYEQYF.

This clone was seen more than once but under ten times. The sample holds other DNA sequences that translate to the same CDR3. V is TRBV27 and J is TRBJ2-7; a weak D match, TRBD2 (6 bases). CDR1 MNHEY and CDR2 SMNVEV come from the germline V gene (reference sequence). The CDR3 is 13 amino acids. Trimming stripped 2 bases from V and 2 bases from J, with 7 bases between. Here the CDR3 reads CASSLRGTYEQYF. CDR3 DNA sequence: TGTGCCAGCAGTTTACGGGGGACCTACGAGCAGTACTTC.

Remarks on this clone: The junction departs from the called germline gene at one end, perhaps through a read error. This chain joins TRBV19 and TRBJ2-1; D gene unclear. Germline V lookup: CDR1 LNHDA, CDR2 SQIVND (reference sequence). CDR3 length equals 14 residues. In DNA form, the CDR3 reads TGTGCCAGTACTATAAGGAGCTCCTACAATGAGCAGTTCTTC. Its translation is CASTIRSSYNEQFF.

The CDR3 reads CASSGLVERSGELFF. CDR3 coding DNA: TGTGCCAGCAGTGGACTCGTGGAGAGAAGCGGGGAGCTGTTTTTT. The gene calls are TRBV6-1 and TRBJ2-2; D unresolved. Per germline, CDR1 MNHNS and CDR2 SASEGT. Trimming left V 4 bases short and J 7 bases short, with 16 bases between. The CDR3 is made up of 15 amino acids.

The V call is TRBV29-1, the J call TRBJ1-1; 7 positions agree with TRBD1. V shed 7 bases, J shed 1 base, and the junction held 3 bases outside the gene matches. The germline CDR1 and CDR2 sequences are SQVTM and ANQGSEA. This CDR3 is 12 amino acids long. For the CDR3, the DNA is TGCAGCGGCTGGGACAGGAACACTGAAGCTTTCTTT. Its translation: CSGWDRNTEAFF.

The CDR3 nucleotides are TGTGCCAGCAGCTTAGGCCGACAGGGCTACGAGCAGTACTTC. Amino acids: CASSLGRQGYEQYF. This rearrangement joins TRBV7-8 to TRBJ2-7; 7 bases line up with TRBD1. This CDR3 has 14 residues. From germline, CDR1 is SGHVS and CDR2 FQNEAQ. Trimming removed 1 base from V and 3 bases from J; junction bases left unmatched: 3.

The rearrangement joins TRBV7-8 to TRBJ1-6, with 7 bases that match TRBD1. The CDR3 has 18 residues. Per the germline V gene, CDR1 is SGHVS and CDR2 is FQNEAQ. J gave up 7 bases and V 0 bases, and 12 bases lay outside the gene matches. The CDR3 DNA reads TGTGCCAGCAGCTTAGCGGAAGGGGCCGGGACAGAGAATTCACCCCTCCACTTT. Its translation is CASSLAEGAGTENSPLHF.

The rearrangement links TRBV27 to TRBJ1-5; maybe TRBD1 (6 bases). Germline V gives CDR1 MNHEY, CDR2 SMNVEV (reference sequence). This CDR3 spans 16 amino acids. Trimming left V 5 bases short and J 1 base short, with 15 bases between. The CDR3 nucleotides are TGTGCCAGCAGTCCACAGGGAGTTACGAGCAATCAGCCCCAGCATTTT. Amino acids: CASSPQGVTSNQPQHF.

The chain links TRBV4-1 to TRBJ1-2, with D maybe TRBD1 (5 bases). V shed 1 base and J shed 3 bases, with 9 bases lying between them. CDR3 length: 14 amino acids. In germline, CDR1 is MGHRA, CDR2 YSYEKL. The CDR3 sequence is CASSQAQGYYGYTF. As DNA, the CDR3 is TGCGCCAGCAGCCAAGCCCAGGGATACTATGGCTACACCTTC.

The CDR3 protein is CASSQDIPGSLSGNTIYF. DNA of the CDR3: TGCGCCAGCAGCCAAGACATTCCAGGGTCCCTCTCTGGAAACACCATATATTTT. The V call is TRBV4-1, the J call TRBJ1-3; D is possibly TRBD1 (5 bases). Trimming pared 0 bases from V and 0 bases from J, leaving 15 bases between. Germline CDR1 reads MGHRA; CDR2 reads YSYEKL. The CDR3 contains 18 residues.

The chain recombines TRBV13 with TRBJ2-7, with D perhaps TRBD1 or TRBD2 (5 bases each). Germline CDR1 PRHDT, CDR2 FYEKMQ (reference sequence). The length of the CDR3 is 13 residues. V gave up 5 bases and J gave up 5 bases, with 13 bases separating them. CDR3 in DNA: TGTGCCAGCAGCCCCCCGGGGACCGACGAGCAGTACTTC. Translated: CASSPPGTDEQYF.

The chain couples TRBV11-2 to TRBJ2-7; 11 bases line up with TRBD2. CDR3 length: 14 amino acids. The J segment lost 2 bases and the V segment lost 5 bases, leaving 2 bases of the junction unmatched. CDR1 SGHAT and CDR2 FQNNGV come from the germline V gene. This CDR3 is CASSVSGRAYEQYF. The CDR3 DNA reads as TGTGCCAGCAGCGTTAGCGGGAGGGCCTACGAGCAGTACTTC.